A selection of T cell receptor beta chains follows, all from one sample in a study of monozygotic twins with inflammatory bowel disease. Reprocessing the 5' RACE reads, TCRdb reports a single entry for every CDR3 protein and omits DNA. This table lists about 380,000 distinct CDR3 sequences. The sequenced sample consisted of blood. The receptors stem from a human donor with ulcerative colitis or Crohn's disease, or a healthy co-twin of an affected twin (not recorded which). The CDR3 runs from the conserved cysteine through the conserved F or W.

j_gene | v_gene | CDR3aa
TRBJ2-2 | TRBV5-1 | CASSSSGGNGELFF
TRBJ2-1 | TRBV7-6 | CASSLAFRGYYNEQFF
TRBJ1-3 | TRBV20-1 | CSASLGQGHFTGGNTIYF
TRBJ2-3 | TRBV27 | CASSSPGRGVADTQYF
TRBJ2-5 | TRBV6-2/TRBV6-3 | CASNPSGGTQYF
TRBJ2-7 | TRBV12-3/TRBV12-4 | CASTQGGQGTYEQYF
TRBJ1-3 | TRBV20-1 | CSATTGNTIYF
TRBJ2-6 | TRBV2 | CASRAAGANVLTF
TRBJ1-4 | TRBV4-3 | CASSLLGELPEKLFF
TRBJ2-7 | TRBV19 | CASSIERQSYEQYF
TRBJ1-1 | TRBV6-4 | CATRDGPMNTEAFF
TRBJ1-6 | TRBV7-2 | CASSARYNSPLHF
TRBJ1-1 | TRBV30 | CAWSPYWGNTEAFF
TRBJ2-7 | TRBV6-2/TRBV6-3 | CASSYPSRGLYEQYF
TRBJ1-5 | TRBV6-1 | CASSETGGADQPQHF
TRBJ2-1 | TRBV7-6 | CASSLGFGGRYNEQFF
TRBJ2-1 | TRBV10-3 | CAISLSGEGYNEQFF
TRBJ1-3 | TRBV28 | CASSRNTGYSGNTIYF
TRBJ1-6 | TRBV18 | CASSPTTSGTGGNSPLHF
TRBJ2-3 | TRBV5-1 | CASRATGTTSTDTQYF
TRBJ2-2 | TRBV6-1 | CASSAGAANTGELFF
TRBJ2-2 | TRBV5-4 | CASSPLAGVWNPGELFF
TRBJ1-2 | TRBV4-2 | CASSLRDLNYGYTF
TRBJ2-3 | TRBV29-1 | CSVRGLLAGGTDTQYF
TRBJ1-5 | TRBV10-2 | CASSYGTVNQPQHF
TRBJ2-1 | TRBV12-3/TRBV12-4 | CGSSHYNEQFF
TRBJ2-1 | TRBV27 | CASRGIDSYYNEQFF
TRBJ2-7 | TRBV4-3 | CASSQALRQGAIFDTYEQYF
TRBJ2-5 | TRBV7-7 | CASSYSGGAEETQYF
TRBJ1-2 | TRBV20-1 | CSARDRRQNGYTF
TRBJ2-3 | TRBV6-2/TRBV6-3 | CASSYFSGDTDTQYF
TRBJ2-5 | TRBV4-1 | CASSQDWVPGKYPLELLETQYF
TRBJ1-5 | TRBV4-2 | CASSQDPDRDRNQPQHF
TRBJ2-5 | TRBV12-3/TRBV12-4 | CASSSAGTERETQYF
TRBJ1-6 | TRBV5-4 | CASSLDGGTHSPLHF
TRBJ1-1 | TRBV5-1 | CASSFLTGEMAEAFF
TRBJ1-1 | TRBV20-1 | CSAEKGWAEAFF
TRBJ2-1 | TRBV6-2/TRBV6-3 | CASSYLGGSYNEQFF
TRBJ2-1 | TRBV7-2 | CASSALLAGVEQFF
TRBJ2-1 | TRBV20-1 | CSARDYRGLDNEQFF
TRBJ1-2 | TRBV30 | CAWSVSGGGGYTF
TRBJ1-2 | TRBV2 | CATRLDGNYGYTF
TRBJ2-3 | TRBV25-1 | CASTTSRGSTDTQYF